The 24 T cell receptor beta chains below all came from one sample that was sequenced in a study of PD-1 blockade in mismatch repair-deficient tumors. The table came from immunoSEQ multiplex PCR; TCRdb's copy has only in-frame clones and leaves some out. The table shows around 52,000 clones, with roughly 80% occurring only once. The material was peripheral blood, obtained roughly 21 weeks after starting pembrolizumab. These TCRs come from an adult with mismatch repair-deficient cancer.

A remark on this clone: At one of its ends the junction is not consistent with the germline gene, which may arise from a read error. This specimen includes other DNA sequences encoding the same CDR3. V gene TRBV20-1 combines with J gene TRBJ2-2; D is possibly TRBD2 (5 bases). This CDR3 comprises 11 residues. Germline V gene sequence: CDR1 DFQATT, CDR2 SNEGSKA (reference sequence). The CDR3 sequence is CSARAYGELFF. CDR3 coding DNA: TGCAGTGCTAGGGCTTACGGGGAGTTGTTTTTT.

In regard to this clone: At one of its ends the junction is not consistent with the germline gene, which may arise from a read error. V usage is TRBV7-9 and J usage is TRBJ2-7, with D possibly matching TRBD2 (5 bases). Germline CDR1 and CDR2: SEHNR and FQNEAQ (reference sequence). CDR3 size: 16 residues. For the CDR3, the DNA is TGCGCCAGCAGCCATTCCCGGACTTTGAGCTCCTACGAGCAGTACTTC. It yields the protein CASSHSRTLSSYEQYF. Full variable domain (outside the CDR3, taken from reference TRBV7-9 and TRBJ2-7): DTGVSQNPRHKITKRGQNVTFRCDPISEHNRLYWYRQTLGQGPEFLTYFQNEAQLEKSRLLSDRFSAERPKGSFSTLEIQRTEQGDSAMYLCASSHSRTLSSYEQYFGPGTRLTVT.

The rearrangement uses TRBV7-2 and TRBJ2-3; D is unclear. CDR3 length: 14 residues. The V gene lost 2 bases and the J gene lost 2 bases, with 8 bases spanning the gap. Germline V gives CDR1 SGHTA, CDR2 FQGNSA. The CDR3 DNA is TGTGCCAGCAGCTTATTCCTAACCACAGATACGCAGTATTTT. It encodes CASSLFLTTDTQYF. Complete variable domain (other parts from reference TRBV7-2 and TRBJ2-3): GAGVSQSPSNKVTEKGKDVELRCDPISGHTALYWYRQSLGQGLEFLIYFQGNSAPDKSGLPSDRFSAERTGGSVSTLTIQRTQQEDSAVYLCASSLFLTTDTQYFGPGTRLTVL.

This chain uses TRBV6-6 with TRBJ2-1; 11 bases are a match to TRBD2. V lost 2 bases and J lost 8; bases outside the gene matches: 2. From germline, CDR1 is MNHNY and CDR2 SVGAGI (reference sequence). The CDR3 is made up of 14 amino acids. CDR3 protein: CASSYTSGSHEQFF. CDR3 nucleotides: TGTGCCAGCAGTTACACTAGCGGGAGTCATGAGCAGTTCTTC.

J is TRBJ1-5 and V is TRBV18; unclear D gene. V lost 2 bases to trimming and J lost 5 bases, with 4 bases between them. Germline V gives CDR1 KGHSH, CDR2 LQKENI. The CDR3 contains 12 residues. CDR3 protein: CASSPNHQPQHF. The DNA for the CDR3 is TGTGCCAGCTCACCAAATCATCAGCCCCAGCATTTT.

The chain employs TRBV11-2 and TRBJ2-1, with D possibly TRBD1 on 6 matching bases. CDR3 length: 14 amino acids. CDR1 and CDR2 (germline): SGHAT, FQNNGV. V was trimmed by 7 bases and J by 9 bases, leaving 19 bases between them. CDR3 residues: CASTPVRMGAEQFF. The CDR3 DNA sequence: TGTGCCAGCACCCCGGTTAGAATGGGGGCTGAGCAGTTCTTC.

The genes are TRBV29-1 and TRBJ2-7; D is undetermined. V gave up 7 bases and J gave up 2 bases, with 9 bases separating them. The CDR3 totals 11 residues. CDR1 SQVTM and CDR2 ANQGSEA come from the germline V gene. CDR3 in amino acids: CSGTDPYEQYF. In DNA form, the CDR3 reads TGCAGCGGGACGGATCCCTACGAGCAGTACTTC.

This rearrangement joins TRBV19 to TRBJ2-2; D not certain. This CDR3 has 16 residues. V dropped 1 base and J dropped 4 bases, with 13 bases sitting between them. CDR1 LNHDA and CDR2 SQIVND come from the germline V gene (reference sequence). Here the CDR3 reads CASSIATIVPTGELFF. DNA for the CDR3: TGTGCCAGTAGTATAGCAACGATAGTCCCCACCGGGGAGCTGTTTTTT.

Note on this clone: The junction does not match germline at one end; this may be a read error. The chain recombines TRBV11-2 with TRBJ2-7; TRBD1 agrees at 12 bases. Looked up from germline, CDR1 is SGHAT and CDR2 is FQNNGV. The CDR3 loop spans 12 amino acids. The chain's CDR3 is CASSATGTGGFF. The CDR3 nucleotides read TGTGCCAGCAGCGCAACCGGGACAGGGGGCTTCTTC.

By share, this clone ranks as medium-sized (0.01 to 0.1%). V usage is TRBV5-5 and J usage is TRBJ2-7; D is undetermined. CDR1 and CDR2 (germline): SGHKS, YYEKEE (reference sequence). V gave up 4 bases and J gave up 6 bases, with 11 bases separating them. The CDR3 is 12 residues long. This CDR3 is CASSADGREQYF. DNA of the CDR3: TGTGCCAGCAGCGCCGACGGGCGCGAGCAGTACTTC.

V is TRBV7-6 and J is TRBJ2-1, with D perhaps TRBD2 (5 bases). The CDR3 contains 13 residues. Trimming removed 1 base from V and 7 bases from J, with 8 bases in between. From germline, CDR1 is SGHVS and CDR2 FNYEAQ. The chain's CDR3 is CASSLGLANEQFF. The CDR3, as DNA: TGTGCCAGCAGCTTAGGCCTAGCTAATGAGCAGTTCTTC.

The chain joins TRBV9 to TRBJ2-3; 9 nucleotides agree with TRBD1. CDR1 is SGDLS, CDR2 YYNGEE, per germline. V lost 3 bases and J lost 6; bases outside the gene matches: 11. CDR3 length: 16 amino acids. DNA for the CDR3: TGTGCCAGCAGCGGACCAGTCGGGACAGGGCGGGATACGCAGTATTTT. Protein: CASSGPVGTGRDTQYF.

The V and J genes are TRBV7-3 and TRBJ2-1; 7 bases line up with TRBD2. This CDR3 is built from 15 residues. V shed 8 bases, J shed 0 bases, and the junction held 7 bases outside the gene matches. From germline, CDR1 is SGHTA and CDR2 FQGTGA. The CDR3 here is CASQRGGSSYNEQFF. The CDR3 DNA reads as TGTGCCAGCCAAAGAGGCGGGAGCTCCTACAATGAGCAGTTCTTC.

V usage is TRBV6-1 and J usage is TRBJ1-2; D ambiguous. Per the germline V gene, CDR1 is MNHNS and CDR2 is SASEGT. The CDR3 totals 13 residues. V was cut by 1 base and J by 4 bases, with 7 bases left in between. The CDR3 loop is CASSEVRLYGYTF. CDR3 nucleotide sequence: TGTGCCAGCAGTGAAGTAAGGCTCTATGGCTACACCTTC.

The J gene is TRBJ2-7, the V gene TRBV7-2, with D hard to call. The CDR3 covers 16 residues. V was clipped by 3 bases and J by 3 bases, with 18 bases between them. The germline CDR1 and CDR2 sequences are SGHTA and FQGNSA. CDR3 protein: CASSFDSGGTVYEQYF. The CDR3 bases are TGTGCCAGCAGCTTCGACTCGGGCGGAACTGTCTACGAGCAGTACTTC. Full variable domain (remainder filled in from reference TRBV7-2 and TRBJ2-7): GAGVSQSPSNKVTEKGKDVELRCDPISGHTALYWYRQSLGQGLEFLIYFQGNSAPDKSGLPSDRFSAERTGGSVSTLTIQRTQQEDSAVYLCASSFDSGGTVYEQYFGPGTRLTVT.

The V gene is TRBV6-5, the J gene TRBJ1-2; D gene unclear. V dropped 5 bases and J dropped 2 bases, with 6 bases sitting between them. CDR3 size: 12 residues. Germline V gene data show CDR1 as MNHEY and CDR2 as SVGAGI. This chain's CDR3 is CASSRENYGYTF. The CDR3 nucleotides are TGTGCCAGCAGTCGCGAGAACTATGGCTACACCTTC.

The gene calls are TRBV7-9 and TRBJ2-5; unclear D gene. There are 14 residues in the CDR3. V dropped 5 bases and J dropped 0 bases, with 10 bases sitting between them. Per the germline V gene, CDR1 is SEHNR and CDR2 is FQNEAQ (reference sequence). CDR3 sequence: CASSPTQYQETQYF. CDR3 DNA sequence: TGTGCCAGCAGCCCGACCCAGTACCAAGAGACCCAGTACTTC.

In DNA, the CDR3 is TGTGCCAGCAGCTCGGGACTAGCGGGCACAGATACGCAGTATTTT. Translation: CASSSGLAGTDTQYF. The chain uses TRBV5-4 and TRBJ2-3; 11 positions agree with TRBD2. Germline V gene lookup returns CDR1 SGHNT and CDR2 YYREEE (reference sequence). After removal of 3 bases from V and 1 base from J, the junction contained 1 base not matched to a gene. CDR3 length equals 15 residues.

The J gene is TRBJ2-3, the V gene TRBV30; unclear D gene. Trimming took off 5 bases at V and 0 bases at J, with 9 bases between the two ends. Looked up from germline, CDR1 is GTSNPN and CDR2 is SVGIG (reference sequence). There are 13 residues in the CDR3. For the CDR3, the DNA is TGTGCCTGGGGGCGGCGTAGCACAGATACGCAGTATTTT. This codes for CAWGRRSTDTQYF.

This CDR3 is CASSRTGQGRTRVYEQYF. CDR3 bases: TGTGCCAGCAGCCGCACGGGACAGGGAAGGACTAGGGTCTACGAGCAGTACTTC. The chain joins TRBV14 to TRBJ2-7; 9 bases fit TRBD1. V gave up 4 bases and J gave up 3 bases; unmatched junction bases: 16. CDR1 and CDR2 from the germline V gene are SGHDN and FVKESK. CDR3 size: 18 residues. Full variable domain (missing parts from reference TRBV14 and TRBJ2-7): EAGVTQFPSHSVIEKGQTVTLRCDPISGHDNLYWYRRVMGKEIKFLLHFVKESKQDESGMPNNRFLAERTGGTYSTLKVQPAELEDSGVYFCASSRTGQGRTRVYEQYFGPGTRLTVT.

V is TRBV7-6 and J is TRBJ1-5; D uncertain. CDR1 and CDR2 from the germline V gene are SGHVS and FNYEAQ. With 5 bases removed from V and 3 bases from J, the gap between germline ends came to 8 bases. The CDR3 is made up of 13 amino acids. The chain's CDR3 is CASSQDYNQPQHF. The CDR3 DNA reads TGTGCCAGCAGCCAAGACTACAATCAGCCCCAGCATTTT.

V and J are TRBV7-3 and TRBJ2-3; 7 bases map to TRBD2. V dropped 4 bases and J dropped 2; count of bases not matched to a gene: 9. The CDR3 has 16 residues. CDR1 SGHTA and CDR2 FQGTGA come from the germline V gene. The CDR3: CASSSGTNGYTDTQYF. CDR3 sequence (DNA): TGTGCCAGCAGCTCCGGGACTAATGGGTACACAGATACGCAGTATTTT. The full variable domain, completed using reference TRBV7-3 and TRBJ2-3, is GAGVSQTPSNKVTEKGKYVELRCDPISGHTALYWYRQSLGQGPEFLIYFQGTGAADDSGLPNDRFFAVRPEGSVSTLKIQRTERGDSAVYLCASSSGTNGYTDTQYFGPGTRLTVL.

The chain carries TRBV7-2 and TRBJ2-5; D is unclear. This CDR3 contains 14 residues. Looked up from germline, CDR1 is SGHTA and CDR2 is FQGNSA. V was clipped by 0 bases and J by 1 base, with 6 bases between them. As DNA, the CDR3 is TGTGCCAGCAGCTTAGCTGGGATCCAAGAGACCCAGTACTTC. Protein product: CASSLAGIQETQYF.

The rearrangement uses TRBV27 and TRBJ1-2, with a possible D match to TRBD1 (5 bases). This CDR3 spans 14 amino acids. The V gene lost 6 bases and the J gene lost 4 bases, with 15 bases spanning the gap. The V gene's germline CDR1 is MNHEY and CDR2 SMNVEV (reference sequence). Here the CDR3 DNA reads TGTGCCAGCAGGCTGTCCCGGGACGTCTATGGCTACACCTTC. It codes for CASRLSRDVYGYTF.